The entry that follows covers one T cell receptor beta chain sequence. Its antigen is not identified. These data belong to a study of STAT3 mutations in large granular lymphocyte leukemia. The protocol was immunoSEQ multiplex PCR, while the TCRdb copy is restricted to in-frame clones and leaves out a portion. The sample carries 4,500 to 6,000 clones, 85% to 95% recorded once. There are 11 residues in the CDR3. The ends were cut back, 2 bases at V and 10 bases at J, with 8 bases in the middle. From germline, CDR1 is MNHNS and CDR2 SASEGT. Study-wide results and caveats: At least one immunodominant TCR beta clonotype appeared in every T-cell large granular lymphocyte leukemia patient. Clonal expansion was inferred from samples taken at other timepoints. In some patients, a small highly pathogenic clone possibly went undetected.

The J gene is TRBJ1-1, the V gene TRBV6-1, with D maybe TRBD1 (5 bases). This TCR derives from a man between 60 and 70 years old with T-cell large granular lymphocyte leukemia. Some clones in this sample may be carry-over from other donors' samples. The sequencing sample was made of peripheral blood mononuclear cells. The CDR3 nucleotides read TGTGCCAGCAGTGAACGGCAGGGAGCTTTCTTT. It specifies CASSERQGAFF.